These 28 T cell receptor beta chains came from one sample sequenced in a study of identical twins. From the 5' RACE reads, TCRdb called clonotypes with MiXCR, one entry per CDR3 protein. The data show roughly 770,000 distinct CDR3 sequences, approximately 18% seen once. Separately, the same data were catalogued under a study of T cells expressing NK-cell markers.

The specimen was PBMCs. These receptors originate from a young woman in good health.

This chain joins TRBV19 and TRBJ1-5; 7 bases match TRBD1. Trimming took 11 bases from V and 3 from J; bases not matched to a gene: 10. The CDR3 runs 14 residues. Germline CDR1 and CDR2: LNHDA and SQIVND (reference sequence). This chain's CDR3 is CAGGGQINNQPQHF. CDR3 in DNA: TGTGCCGGGGGGGGACAGATCAACAATCAGCCCCAGCATTTT. Variable domain in full (rest from reference TRBV19 and TRBJ1-5): DGGITQSPKYLFRKEGQNVTLSCEQNLNHDAMYWYRQDPGQGLRLIYYSQIVNDFQKGDIAEGYSVSREKKESFPLTVTSAQKNPTAFYLCAGGGQINNQPQHFGDGTRLSIL.

This clonotype was recorded a few times. The V call is TRBV5-1, the J call TRBJ2-1; 8 positions agree with TRBD2. Germline loops: CDR1 SGHRS, CDR2 YFSETQ. The CDR3 contains 14 residues. Trimming took 6 bases from V and 11 from J; bases not matched to a gene: 13. CDR3 sequence (DNA): TGCGCCAGCACCGGGGGGGGCCTGGGCGTGAAGCAGTTCTTC. Residues: CASTGGGLGVKQFF.

A few counts support this clonotype. The rearrangement links TRBV6-5 to TRBJ2-1; TRBD2 matches at 12 bases. Germline V gene sequence: CDR1 MNHEY, CDR2 SVGAGI. The CDR3 is 16 residues long. Trimming took 4 bases from V and 5 from J; bases not matched to a gene: 6. In DNA, the CDR3 is TGTGCCAGCAGTTCCGTTCTAGCGGGAGGGGACAATGAGCAGTTCTTC. Translated: CASSSVLAGGDNEQFF.

The chain combines TRBV29-1 with TRBJ2-3, with D uncertain. The V end was cut by 4 bases, the J end by 6 bases, with 14 bases between. Germline loops: CDR1 SQVTM, CDR2 ANQGSEA. This CDR3 is built from 13 residues. CDR3 in DNA: TGCAGCGTTGCGGCCCAGTTAACGGATACGCAGTATTTT. Translation: CSVAAQLTDTQYF.

This clonotype turned up a few times. The V call is TRBV6-1, the J call TRBJ2-2; 12 bases are shared with TRBD1. J gave up 4 bases and V 6 bases, and 3 bases lay outside the gene matches. The CDR3 extends over 15 amino acids. Germline CDR1 MNHNS, CDR2 SASEGT. The CDR3 is CASRWDRGRTGELFF. As DNA, the CDR3 is TGTGCCAGCAGATGGGACAGGGGGCGCACCGGGGAGCTGTTTTTT.

This chain connects TRBV12-3 or TRBV12-4 to TRBJ1-2; D gene ambiguous. The V and J ends lost 5 bases and 4 bases respectively, with 8 bases between them. This CDR3 has 12 residues. CDR3 sequence: CASSPSLYGYTF. Written as DNA, the CDR3 is TGTGCCAGCAGTCCCAGTCTCTATGGCTACACCTTC.

The CDR3 coding sequence is TGTGCCATCAGTGAGTCAAGGGCCGGGGAAAAACTGTTTTTT. This sequence encodes CAISESRAGEKLFF. The chain is built from TRBV10-3 and TRBJ1-4; no clear D. The CDR3 is 14 residues long. Trimming cost V 0 bases and J 8 bases, with 10 bases left between them. Germline V gene sequence: CDR1 ENHRY, CDR2 SYGVKD.

This clonotype was detected only a few times. CDR3 region: CASSLTLTTEAFF. The CDR3 DNA reads TGTGCCAGCAGTTTAACCCTGACCACTGAAGCTTTCTTT. J is TRBJ1-1 and V is TRBV12-3 or TRBV12-4; D unresolved. The germline V and J ends were trimmed by 2 bases and 4 bases, with 8 bases remaining between them. The CDR3 is 13 residues long.

This clonotype was detected many times. The rearrangement joins TRBV29-1 to TRBJ2-3; TRBD1 agrees at 10 bases. The CDR3 is made up of 15 amino acids. V dropped 6 bases and J dropped 2; count of bases not matched to a gene: 8. Germline-derived CDR1 and CDR2 are SQVTM and ANQGSEA. This CDR3 reads CSVRDRGFYTDTQYF. In DNA form, the CDR3 reads TGCAGCGTAAGGGACAGGGGCTTTTACACAGATACGCAGTATTTT.

This clonotype was observed many times. The chain uses TRBV9 and TRBJ2-1; 8 positions match TRBD2. Per germline, CDR1 SGDLS and CDR2 YYNGEE. CDR3 length: 13 residues. V was clipped by 0 bases and J by 14 bases; unmatched bases: 7. As DNA, the CDR3 is TGTGCCAGCAGCGTAGAAGGGGGACTAGAGGAGTTCTTC. Its translation is CASSVEGGLEEFF.

This chain uses TRBV12-3 or TRBV12-4 with TRBJ2-6, with TRBD1 as a possible D gene (5 bases). V lost 5 bases and J 3 bases, leaving 11 bases between the germline ends. The CDR3 is made up of 15 amino acids. For the CDR3, the DNA is TGTGCCAGCAGTCTCCAGGGTGTTGGGGCCAACGTCCTGACTTTC. Translation: CASSLQGVGANVLTF.

This sequence joins TRBV20-1 and TRBJ2-3; 9 nucleotides match TRBD2. The CDR3 runs 12 residues. V was pared by 8 bases and J by 4 bases, with 4 bases of the junction left unmatched. The germline V gene has CDR1 DFQATT and CDR2 SNEGSKA (reference sequence). CDR3 in amino acids: CSSRLAADTQYF. For the CDR3, the DNA is TGCAGTTCCAGACTAGCGGCAGATACGCAGTATTTT.

V usage is TRBV5-5 and J usage is TRBJ1-4; no reliable D call. Trimming pared 6 bases from V and 8 bases from J, leaving 17 bases between. Germline V gives CDR1 SGHKS, CDR2 YYEKEE (reference sequence). The CDR3 totals 14 residues. Here the CDR3 reads CASNGPFGKEKLFF. DNA for the CDR3: TGTGCCAGCAACGGGCCCTTCGGGAAAGAAAAACTGTTTTTT.

The chain joins TRBV29-1 to TRBJ2-1; no firm D call. The CDR3 covers 13 residues. Trimming cost V 1 base and J 4 bases, with 8 bases left between them. The germline V gene has CDR1 SQVTM and CDR2 ANQGSEA. The CDR3 is CSVEVGSYNEQFF. CDR3 coding DNA: TGCAGCGTTGAAGTCGGTTCATACAATGAGCAGTTCTTC.

This clonotype was counted between two and nine times. This rearrangement joins TRBV12-3 or TRBV12-4 to TRBJ2-7, with a tentative D call TRBD1 (8 bases). There are 15 residues in the CDR3. The ends were cut back, 6 bases at V and 1 base at J, with 16 bases in the middle. CDR3 coding DNA: TGTGCCAGCAGCTCAACAGGGGGGGTATCCTACGAGCAGTACTTC. It codes for CASSSTGGVSYEQYF.

The chain employs TRBV4-3 and TRBJ1-5; D unresolved. CDR3 length equals 14 residues. V gave up 0 bases and J gave up 4 bases, with 7 bases separating them. Germline V gene sequence: CDR1 LGHNA, CDR2 YSLEER. The chain's CDR3 is CASSQDTINQPQHF. The CDR3 nucleotides read TGCGCCAGCAGCCAAGATACAATTAATCAGCCCCAGCATTTT.

The sample holds a few counts of this clonotype. The chain couples TRBV11-2 to TRBJ2-1; 14 bases map to TRBD2. The junction had 5 bases not matched to a gene; V was cut back by 1 base and J by 0 bases. CDR1 and CDR2 (germline): SGHAT, FQNNGV. The CDR3 is made up of 19 amino acids. As DNA, the CDR3 is TGTGCCAGCAGCTTAGTAAGGACTAGCGGGGGGAGCTCCTACAATGAGCAGTTCTTC. Protein: CASSLVRTSGGSSYNEQFF.

The sample holds many counts of this clonotype. The J gene is TRBJ2-1, the V gene TRBV5-1; the D is unclear. Trimming removed 2 bases from V and 1 base from J, with 7 bases in between. This CDR3 region has 14 residues. Germline V gives CDR1 SGHRS, CDR2 YFSETQ. CDR3: CASSFSASYNEQFF. The CDR3 coding sequence is TGCGCCAGCAGCTTCAGTGCTTCCTACAATGAGCAGTTCTTC. The full variable domain, completed using reference TRBV5-1 and TRBJ2-1, is KAGVTQTPRYLIKTRGQQVTLSCSPISGHRSVSWYQQTPGQGLQFLFEYFSETQRNKGNFPGRFSGRQFSNSRSEMNVSTLELGDSALYLCASSFSASYNEQFFGPGTRLTVL.

In this sample, this clonotype turned up many times. The chain joins TRBV20-1 to TRBJ2-3; no clear D gene. Germline CDR1 DFQATT, CDR2 SNEGSKA (reference sequence). The CDR3 runs 13 residues. V shed 1 base and J shed 2 bases, with 7 bases lying between them. Here the CDR3 reads CSARVGNTDTQYF. CDR3 nucleotides: TGCAGTGCTAGAGTGGGCAACACAGATACGCAGTATTTT.

About this clonotype itself: It is likely a read error, because the conserved phenylalanine at the end of the CDR3 is missing. The chain couples TRBV12-3 or TRBV12-4 to TRBJ2-1; 9 bases line up with TRBD2. The CDR3 loop spans 17 amino acids. V was pared by 0 bases and J by 1 base, with 4 bases of the junction left unmatched. CDR3 sequence (DNA): TGTGCCAGCAGTTTAGCGGGACTAGCCAATTCCTACAATGAGCAGTTCTTG. As protein: CASSLAGLANSYNEQFL.

This clonotype showed up just a few times. The chain uses TRBV24-1 and TRBJ1-1, with TRBD1 as a possible D gene (5 bases). The germline gives CDR1 KGHDR, CDR2 SFDVKD. V was cut by 2 bases and J by 5 bases, with 8 bases left in between. This CDR3 has 13 residues. The CDR3 nucleotides are TGTGCCACCAGTGATTCCCAGGGAACTGAAGCTTTCTTT. Amino acids: CATSDSQGTEAFF.

In its sample, this clonotype was seen a few times. J is TRBJ1-2 and V is TRBV7-9, with 7 positions matching TRBD1. After removal of 4 bases from V and 8 bases from J, the junction contained 10 bases not matched to a gene. The CDR3 runs to 14 residues. CDR1 is SEHNR, CDR2 FQNEAQ, per germline (reference sequence). The CDR3 DNA is TGTGCCAGCAGCTACGGGACAGCCCCGCGGGGCTACACCTTC. This gives the protein CASSYGTAPRGYTF.

In its sample, this clonotype was seen a few times. The chain employs TRBV7-9 and TRBJ2-3, with 9 bases aligning to TRBD2. The CDR3 length is 14 residues. Germline values: CDR1 SEHNR, CDR2 FQNEAQ (reference sequence). Trimming at V came to 8 bases and at J to 2 bases, leaving 5 bases not matched to a gene. As DNA, the CDR3 is TGTGCCAGCTTAGCGGGAGAGGTCACAGATACGCAGTATTTT. The encoded protein is CASLAGEVTDTQYF. Full variable domain (rest looked up from reference TRBV7-9 and TRBJ2-3): DTGVSQNPRHKITKRGQNVTFRCDPISEHNRLYWYRQTLGQGPEFLTYFQNEAQLEKSRLLSDRFSAERPKGSFSTLEIQRTEQGDSAMYLCASLAGEVTDTQYFGPGTRLTVL.

This clonotype was counted only a few times. The chain employs TRBV9 and TRBJ2-7; 7 bases line up with TRBD2. The CDR3 length is 15 residues. The ends lost 0 bases at V and 6 bases at J; junction bases unmatched: 9. The V gene's germline CDR1 is SGDLS and CDR2 YYNGEE. The CDR3 reads CASSVGSGGESEQYF. CDR3 bases: TGTGCCAGCAGCGTAGGTAGTGGGGGGGAGTCCGAGCAGTACTTC.

The chain combines TRBV12-3 or TRBV12-4 with TRBJ2-2, with 11 bases aligning to TRBD2. The J segment lost 5 bases and the V segment lost 5 bases, leaving 4 bases of the junction unmatched. The CDR3 runs 15 residues. This CDR3 reads CASSPGLAETGELFF. CDR3 in DNA: TGTGCCAGCAGTCCGGGACTAGCGGAAACCGGGGAGCTGTTTTTT.

The genes are TRBV2 and TRBJ2-1; D unclear. The CDR3 has 12 residues. Trimming shortened V by 8 bases and J by 5 bases, and 10 bases separated the two germline ends. Germline V gives CDR1 SNHLY, CDR2 FYNNEI. As DNA, the CDR3 is TGTGCCAGCTATTTATCCCACAATGAGCAGTTCTTC. It is translated as CASYLSHNEQFF.

This clonotype appeared a few times. CDR3 sequence reads: CAISDPFEKTQYF. CDR3 bases: TGTGCCATCAGTGACCCCTTTGAGAAGACCCAGTACTTC. The chain carries TRBV10-3 and TRBJ2-5; D uncertain. CDR1 and CDR2 (germline): ENHRY, SYGVKD. Trimming removed 3 bases from V and 6 bases from J, with 11 bases in between. The CDR3 has 13 residues.

This clonotype has a handful of counts. The rearrangement joins TRBV16 to TRBJ1-2, with 7 bases matching TRBD1. V shed 2 bases, J shed 5 bases, and the junction held 5 bases outside the gene matches. The CDR3 is made up of 14 amino acids. Germline CDR1 reads KGHSY; CDR2 reads FQNENV. The CDR3 region is CASSQEYRGYGYTF. The CDR3 DNA follows: TGTGCCAGCAGCCAAGAGTACAGGGGATATGGCTACACCTTC.